These 8 T cell receptor beta chains were all obtained from the same sample, sequenced in a study of T cells in Graves' hyperthyroidism and ophthalmopathy (dated 2019 in TCRdb). The library was generated by multiplex PCR. Sequencing relied on an Illumina HiSeq 2000. TCR beta CDR3 regions were amplified from RNA transcripts. A first-round RT-PCR of the TCR CDR3 used the HTBI primer set with the Qiagen OneStep RT-PCR kit. TCRdb reworked the public reads: Q25 trimming with fastp, MiXCR clone assembly, productive beta chains retained. Each entry merges the rows of one CDR3 protein and shows their most common DNA and genes. The sample has 400,000 to 550,000 distinct CDR3 sequences on record, around 14% of them singletons. Less than 20% of the sample belongs to the ten largest clones. Source material: blood. All receptors come from a woman under 30 with Graves' hyperthyroidism.

CDR3: CSVEAGLREAFF. DNA for the CDR3: TGCAGCGTTGAGGCGGGACTCCGGGAAGCTTTCTTT. The chain carries TRBV29-1 and TRBJ1-1; tentative D call: TRBD1 (5 bases). Germline values: CDR1 SQVTM, CDR2 ANQGSEA. This CDR3 region has 12 residues. V was pared by 3 bases and J by 8 bases, with 13 bases between.

This clonotype was counted at least ten times. This rearrangement joins TRBV2 to TRBJ1-2; TRBD1 matches 7 bases. Looked up from germline, CDR1 is SNHLY and CDR2 is FYNNEI. The trim removed 7 bases at V and 7 bases at J, leaving 9 bases unmatched. This CDR3 is built from 13 residues. CDR3 coding DNA: TGTGCCAGCAAGGGACAAGGGGGCACTGGCTACACCTTC. Its protein product is CASKGQGGTGYTF.

The table lists this clonotype with a few counts. Mismatch with germline at one junction end may stem from a read error. V and J are TRBV9 and TRBJ1-1, with D hard to call. The germline V gene encodes CDR1 SGDLS and CDR2 YYNGEE. The CDR3 covers 13 residues. Written as DNA, the CDR3 is TGTGCCAGCAGCGTAGTAGGGAACACTGGAGCTTTCTTT. This codes for CASSVVGNTGAFF.

The chain links TRBV27 to TRBJ1-2, with TRBD1 matching over 9 bases. This CDR3 has 16 residues. V was clipped by 8 bases and J by 0 bases; unmatched bases: 10. Germline-derived CDR1 and CDR2 are MNHEY and SMNVEV (reference sequence). The CDR3 reads CASATGTGRANYGYTF. The CDR3 nucleotides are TGTGCCAGCGCAACCGGGACAGGGAGAGCTAACTATGGCTACACCTTC.

At least ten counts were recorded for this clonotype. This CDR3 reads CASGGSGSGVDEQFF. CDR3 coding DNA: TGTGCCAGCGGGGGGAGCGGGAGTGGTGTCGATGAGCAGTTCTTC. The V gene is TRBV2, the J gene TRBJ2-1, with 8 bases identical to TRBD2. Germline V gene data show CDR1 as SNHLY and CDR2 as FYNNEI. Trimming at V came to 8 bases and at J to 8 bases, leaving 14 bases not matched to a gene. There are 15 residues in the CDR3.

This chain uses TRBV20-1 with TRBJ2-4; possibly TRBD2 for D (5 bases). Germline assignment: CDR1 DFQATT and CDR2 SNEGSKA (reference sequence). Trimming took 0 bases from V and 0 from J, leaving 12 bases between them. This CDR3 is built from 16 residues. CDR3 nucleotide sequence: TGCAGTGCTAGAGATTTCAGAGAGGGAGCCAAAAACATTCAGTACTTC. Amino acids: CSARDFREGAKNIQYF.

In its sample, this clonotype was seen many times. The chain employs TRBV30 and TRBJ1-2, with 8 bases lining up with TRBD1. V shed 5 bases, J shed 0 bases, and the junction held 8 bases outside the gene matches. Per germline, CDR1 GTSNPN and CDR2 SVGIG (reference sequence). The CDR3 is 15 residues long. CDR3 amino acids: CAWDRGPFSNYGYTF. As DNA, the CDR3 is TGTGCCTGGGACAGGGGCCCCTTTTCTAACTATGGCTACACCTTC. Full variable domain (rest looked up from reference TRBV30 and TRBJ1-2): SQTIHQWPATLVQPVGSPLSLECTVEGTSNPNLYWYRQAAGRGLQLLFYSVGIGQISSEVPQNLSASRPQDRQFILSSKKLLLSDSGFYLCAWDRGPFSNYGYTFGSGTRLTVV.

This clonotype was found a few times. This chain links TRBV11-3 with TRBJ2-2, with 7 bases matching TRBD2. J gave up 5 bases and V 1 base, and 10 bases lay outside the gene matches. This CDR3 comprises 17 residues. CDR1 and CDR2 from the germline V gene are SGHNT and YENEEA. The CDR3 is CASSLVGAGRGTGELFF. CDR3 DNA: TGTGCCAGCAGCTTAGTTGGAGCGGGGAGAGGGACCGGGGAGCTGTTTTTT.